This T cell receptor beta chain was observed in a study of technical replicates of blood from a few donors (dated by TCRdb to about 2017). The CDR3 goes from the cysteine to the phenylalanine over 14 residues. Only the CDR3 portion is preserved as DNA: 42 bases, with reading frame beginning at the first base. The germline V gene yields SNHLY for CDR1 and FYNNEI for CDR2. The germline V and J ends show losses of 9 bases and 2 bases respectively, and no gene match explains 2 bases of the junction. Details on this clone: No antigen is known for it. No much larger clonotype is one base removed from it; base qualities were not supplied.

The library was made by the immunoSEQ multiplex PCR assay. TCRdb holds this immuneACCESS table with in-frame rearrangements only. Some clones are missing; in checked studies, unresolved V genes explain under half, and the rest has no known cause. This sample comprises fewer than 110,000 clones, 96% of them detected only once. Over 0.2% of the sample rests with the top ten. The rearranged segments are TRBV2 and TRBJ2-2, with 11 central nucleotides matching TRBD1. Sequenced: T cells isolated from PBMCs. This sequence was found in a human donor in good health. The CDR3 protein sequence reads: CASRTGGNTGELFF. The DNA sequence is TGTGCCAGTCGGACAGGGGGCAACACCGGGGAGCTGTTTTTT.